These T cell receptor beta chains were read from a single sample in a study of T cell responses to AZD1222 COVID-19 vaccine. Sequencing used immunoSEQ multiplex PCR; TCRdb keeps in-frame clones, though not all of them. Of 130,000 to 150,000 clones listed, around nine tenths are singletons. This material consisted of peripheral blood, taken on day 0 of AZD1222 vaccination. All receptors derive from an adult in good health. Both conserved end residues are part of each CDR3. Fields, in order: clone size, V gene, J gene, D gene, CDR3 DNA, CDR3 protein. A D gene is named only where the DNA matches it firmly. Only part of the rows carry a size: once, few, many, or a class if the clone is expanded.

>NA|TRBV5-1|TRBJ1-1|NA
TGCGCCAGCAGCACATGGGGTTCAATACCCCAGGACACTGAAGCTTTCTTT
CASSTWGSIPQDTEAFF
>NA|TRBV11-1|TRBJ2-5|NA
TGTGCCAGCAGCCGGTTGTTGCGGATAGGAGGAGAGACCCAGTACTTC
CASSRLLRIGGETQYF
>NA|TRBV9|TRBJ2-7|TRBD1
TGTGCCAGCAGCGTAGGAGGACAGGGCATATCCTACGAGCAGTACTTC
CASSVGGQGISYEQYF
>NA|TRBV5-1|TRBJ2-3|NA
TGCGCCAGCAGCGAGAATCAGGGGGGTACGCAGTATTTT
CASSENQGGTQYF
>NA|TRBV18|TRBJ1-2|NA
TGTGCCAGCTCACCTGATAAGAACTATGGCTACACCTTC
CASSPDKNYGYTF
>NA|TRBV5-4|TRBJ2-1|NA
TGTGCCAGCAGCTTGGGAGGGGGGTCCTACAATGAGCAGTTCTTC
CASSLGGGSYNEQFF
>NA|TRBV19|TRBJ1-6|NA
TGTGCCAGTAGTATTATGGCAGGGAGGATGAATTCACCCCTCCACTTT
CASSIMAGRMNSPLHF
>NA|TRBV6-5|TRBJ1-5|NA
TGTGCCAGCAGTTACAGGGCCGGAGGTCAGCCCCAGCATTTT
CASSYRAGGQPQHF
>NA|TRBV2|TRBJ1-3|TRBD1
TGTGCCAGCAGTCAGAAACCGACAGGGGAAACTAACGATCTTGGAAACACCATATATTTT
CASSQKPTGETNDLGNTIYF
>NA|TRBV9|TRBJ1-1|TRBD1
TGTGCCAGCAGCCCCCAGACAGGGGCGAACACTGAAGCTTTCTTT
CASSPQTGANTEAFF
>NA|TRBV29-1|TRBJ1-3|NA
TGCAGCGTTAGGGTATCTGGAAACACCATATATTTT
CSVRVSGNTIYF
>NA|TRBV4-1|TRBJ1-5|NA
TGCGCCAGCAGCCAATGGGGGAATAGCAATCAGCCCCAGCATTTT
CASSQWGNSNQPQHF
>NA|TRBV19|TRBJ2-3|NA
TGTGCCAGTAGAGAAGGGGGGGATTCGCAGTATTTT
CASREGGDSQYF
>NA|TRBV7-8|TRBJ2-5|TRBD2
TGTGCCAGCAGCTTAGCCGGGAGGGAGGGGACCCAGTACTTC
CASSLAGREGTQYF
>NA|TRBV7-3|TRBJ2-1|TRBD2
TGTGCCAGCAGCTTAAGCCCTAGCGGGACTTCCTACAATGAGCAGTTCTTC
CASSLSPSGTSYNEQFF
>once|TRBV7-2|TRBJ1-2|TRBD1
TGTGCCAGCAGCTTAGTGGGACAGGGAAACTATGGCTACACCTTC
CASSLVGQGNYGYTF
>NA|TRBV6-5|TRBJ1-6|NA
TGTGCCAGCAGCCCGCAAGCCCGGAATTCACCCCTCCACTTT
CASSPQARNSPLHF
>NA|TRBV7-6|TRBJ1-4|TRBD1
TGTGCAGTACGGGACAGGGGTGCAACTAATGAAAAACTGTTTTTT
CAVRDRGATNEKLFF
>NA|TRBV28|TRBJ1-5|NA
TGTGCCAGTGCCTTTACACATGGCAATCAGCCCCAGCATTTT
CASAFTHGNQPQHF
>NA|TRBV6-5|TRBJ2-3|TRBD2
TGTGCCAGCAGTTACTCACTAGCGGCACTCACAGATACGCAGTATTTT
CASSYSLAALTDTQYF
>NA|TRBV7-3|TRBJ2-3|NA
TGTGCCAGCAGCTTAGTCGGTAACACAGATACGCAGTATTTT
CASSLVGNTDTQYF
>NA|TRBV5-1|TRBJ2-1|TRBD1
TGCGCCAGCAGCTTGGGGGTTCGGGGACAGGCCTACAATGAGCAGTTCTTC
CASSLGVRGQAYNEQFF
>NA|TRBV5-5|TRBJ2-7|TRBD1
TGTGCCAGCAGCTTGGGGGTGGGGTATAGGGACAGCTCCTACGAGCAGTACTTC
CASSLGVGYRDSSYEQYF
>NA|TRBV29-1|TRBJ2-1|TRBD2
TGCAGCGTTAAAAATAGCGGGACGTTCTACAATGAGCAGTTCTTC
CSVKNSGTFYNEQFF
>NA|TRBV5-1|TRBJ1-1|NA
TGCGCCAGCAGCTTGGGGTTCCTACAGGGCGGAAAAACTGAAGCTTTCTTT
CASSLGFLQGGKTEAFF
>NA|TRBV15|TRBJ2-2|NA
TGTGCCACCAGCAGAGATGGGGGCGCCGGGTTCCCCGGGGAGCTGTTTTTT
CATSRDGGAGFPGELFF
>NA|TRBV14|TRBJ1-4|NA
TGTGCCAGCAGCCAAGGGTGGGGGACTAATGAAAAACTGTTTTTT
CASSQGWGTNEKLFF
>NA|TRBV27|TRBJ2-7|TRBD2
TGTGCCAGCAGTTTTTGGGTGGGAGGGCCCCCTAGGGAGCAGTACTTC
CASSFWVGGPPREQYF